A selection of T cell receptor beta chains follows, all from one sample in a study of T cell repertoires in cytomegalovirus infection. Using its own MiXCR run on the reads, TCRdb lists one record per CDR3 protein. Of some 150,000 distinct CDR3 sequences in the sample, approximately 5.9% were seen once. The sequenced sample consisted of PBMCs. The receptors were gathered from a human donor in good health (CMV status not recorded). Some clones in this sample may be carry-over from other donors' samples. Each CDR3 is given with its conserved first and last residue. A D gene is named only where the DNA matches it firmly. The size of a clone is reported for some rows only, either as once, few or many, or as a class for expanded clones.

d_call,v_call,clone_size,j_call,cdr3_nt,cdr3_aa
-,TRBV7-6,few,TRBJ2-2,TGTGCCAGCAGCTTGGTCGGTTCGGGCACCGGGGAGCTGTTTTTT,CASSLVGSGTGELFF
-,TRBV5-6,many,TRBJ1-1,TGTGCCAGCAGCCATCGGCAGGGTGAGAGAATCTTT,CASSHRQGERIF
TRBD1,TRBV6-2/TRBV6-3,many,TRBJ1-1,TGTGCCAGCAGTACCGGGACAGGGTCCCCTGAAGCTTTCTTT,CASSTGTGSPEAFF
TRBD2,TRBV5-5,many,TRBJ2-3,TGTGCCAGCAGCTTGGGAGCGGGGGGGCTTTATACGCAGTATTTT,CASSLGAGGLYTQYF
-,TRBV7-9,few,TRBJ1-2,TGTGCCAGCAGCTTAGGCAGGTTGGAGGGCTACACCTTC,CASSLGRLEGYTF
-,TRBV2,few,TRBJ1-6,TGTGCCAGCAGCTCCCGGACAGTCCTAAATTCACCCCTCCACTTT,CASSSRTVLNSPLHF
TRBD2,TRBV7-2,many,TRBJ2-3,TGTGCCAGCAGCTTAAGTGGTTCGGGGGGGGTAGATACGCAGTATTTT,CASSLSGSGGVDTQYF
-,TRBV7-3,many,TRBJ2-3,TGTGCCAGCAGCTCGCTGGGAGGTACGCAGTATTTT,CASSSLGGTQYF
-,TRBV20-1,-,TRBJ2-4,TGCAGTGCCGAGACCTCAAAACTAGCCAAAAACATTCAGTACTTC,CSAETSKLAKNIQYF
TRBD1,TRBV6-1,many,TRBJ2-7,TGTGCCAGCAGTGGAGGACAGGGGCACTACGAGCAGTACTTC,CASSGGQGHYEQYF
TRBD2,TRBV6-6,-,TRBJ2-2,TGTGCCAGCAAAGAGATTAGCGGGGTTGCCGGGGAGCTGTTTTTT,CASKEISGVAGELFF
TRBD1,TRBV3-1,many,TRBJ1-2,TGTGCCAGCAGCCAAGATCGGGGGACAGGGGGACAGACCTTC,CASSQDRGTGGQTF
-,TRBV14,many,TRBJ2-5,TGTGCCAGCAGCCCGCGGGTCAGGGAAGAGACCCAGTACTTC,CASSPRVREETQYF
TRBD1,TRBV20-1,few,TRBJ1-2,TGCAGTGCCGTGGGACAGGGGGCGCGAGGCTACACCTTC,CSAVGQGARGYTF
-,TRBV7-2,many,TRBJ2-5,TGTGCCAGCAGCTTACCCCACAAAGAGACCCAGTACTTC,CASSLPHKETQYF
TRBD2,TRBV7-8,many,TRBJ2-7,TGTGCCAGCAGCCATCTAGCGGGGGGAATCTACGAGCAGTACTTC,CASSHLAGGIYEQYF
TRBD1,TRBV15,-,TRBJ1-5,TGTGCCACCAGCAAGGGGACAGGCTCTCAGCCCCAGCATTTT,CATSKGTGSQPQHF
-,TRBV5-4,-,TRBJ1-1,TGTGCCAGCAGCCCCTACCTAGGGGGAGTCACTGAAGCTTTCTTT,CASSPYLGGVTEAFF
-,TRBV7-2,many,TRBJ2-2,TGTGCCAGCAGCTACACCGGGGAGCTGTTTTTT,CASSYTGELFF
-,TRBV12-3/TRBV12-4,many,TRBJ2-1,TGTGCCAGCAGTTTGACAGCGAACAATGAGCAGTTCTTC,CASSLTANNEQFF
-,TRBV11-2,many,TRBJ2-5,TGTGCCAGCAGCTTCCGGGGGAGTCCCTCAAAGCGGTTGGAGACCCAGTACTTC,CASSFRGSPSKRLETQYF
-,TRBV7-2,many,TRBJ2-7,TGTGCCAGCAGCTCCCCGATTCGGGGGGAGCAGTACTTC,CASSSPIRGEQYF
TRBD2,TRBV6-2/TRBV6-3,few,TRBJ2-1,TGTGCCAGCAGATCCGCCCTAGCGGATTACAATGAGCAGTTCTTC,CASRSALADYNEQFF
TRBD1,TRBV7-9,many,TRBJ2-7,TGTGCCAGCAGCGGAACCGGGACAGAGACCTACGAGCAGTACTTC,CASSGTGTETYEQYF
-,TRBV7-2,-,TRBJ2-1,TGTGCCAGCACCTTCGTTCAAGCGGAGCAGTTCTTC,CASTFVQAEQFF
-,TRBV6-5,many,TRBJ2-1,TGTGCCAGCAGTTACTCGTACCGTGGGCTCCTCGTCGACAATGAGCAGTTCTTC,CASSYSYRGLLVDNEQFF
-,TRBV18,few,TRBJ1-1,TGTGCCAGCTCACCGACGCTTTCGGGCACTGAAGCTTTCTTT,CASSPTLSGTEAFF
-,TRBV20-1,-,TRBJ2-7,TGCAGTGCTAGGACCAGTTACGAGCAGTACTTC,CSARTSYEQYF
-,TRBV7-2,many,TRBJ1-5,TGTGCCAGCAGCTTATTGGGAAGCAATCAGCCCCAGCATTTT,CASSLLGSNQPQHF
-,TRBV20-1,many,TRBJ1-4,TGCAGTGCTCCACGACTGGAGATGAATGAAAAACTGTTTTTT,CSAPRLEMNEKLFF
-,TRBV6-2/TRBV6-3,-,TRBJ2-7,TGTGCCAGCAGCCGCAGGGGGGGCTACGAGCAGTACTTC,CASSRRGGYEQYF
TRBD1,TRBV12-3/TRBV12-4,many,TRBJ1-5,TGTGCCAGCAGTGCTAGACAGGGGGCGATCAATCAGCCCCAGCATTTT,CASSARQGAINQPQHF
-,TRBV6-1,many,TRBJ2-2,TGTGCCAGCAGTGAAGCTCTGCGGGGAGGAACCGGGGAGCTGTTTTTT,CASSEALRGGTGELFF
TRBD1,TRBV5-1,many,TRBJ1-1,TGCGCCAGCAGCTTGGCCGGGCAGGGGGCGAACACTGAAGCTTTCTTT,CASSLAGQGANTEAFF
TRBD2,TRBV29-1,-,TRBJ2-1,TGCAGCGGGACTAGCGGGGGGGCGGATGAGCAGTTCTTC,CSGTSGGADEQFF
-,TRBV28,-,TRBJ2-1,TGTGCCAGCAGTTTAATAGGGCGGATTGGGGACAATGAGCAGTTCTTC,CASSLIGRIGDNEQFF
TRBD1,TRBV29-1,many,TRBJ1-1,TGCAGCGTTGACCCCACAGGGGTTGGAACTGAAGCTTTCTTT,CSVDPTGVGTEAFF
-,TRBV7-2,many,TRBJ2-7,TGTGCCAGCAGCTTAGCGGAGAGGGTTGCTAGCTCTATCCAGTACTTC,CASSLAERVASSIQYF
-,TRBV28,many,TRBJ1-3,TGTGCCAGCAGCTCGGCGGCAGGGCGGAGGAACACCATATATTTT,CASSSAAGRRNTIYF
-,TRBV12-3/TRBV12-4,-,TRBJ1-5,TGTGCCAGCAGTCACGACAGCCCCTATAGCAATCAGCCCCAGCATTTT,CASSHDSPYSNQPQHF
-,TRBV19,many,TRBJ1-2,TGTGCCAGTACCCGAAGCGAGGGTGGTGGCTACACCTTC,CASTRSEGGGYTF
-,TRBV7-9,many,TRBJ1-2,TGTGCCAGCAGTCAGGCGGCAGACACCGAAGCTAACTATGGCTACACCTTC,CASSQAADTEANYGYTF
-,TRBV4-1,-,TRBJ2-1,TGCGCCAGCAGCCAGGAATTCACAGGGGGGGGGTTGGGGGAGCAGTTCTTC,CASSQEFTGGGLGEQFF
TRBD1,TRBV7-2,many,TRBJ2-5,TGTGCCAGCAGCGGAGGGACAGGGGGCCAGGAGACCCAGTACTTC,CASSGGTGGQETQYF
TRBD1,TRBV7-2,many,TRBJ1-2,TGTGCCAGCAGCTTAGAGGGATCGACAGGGGGCCTTAGTGGCTACACCTTC,CASSLEGSTGGLSGYTF
-,TRBV5-1,-,TRBJ2-3,TGCGCCAGCAGCTTGGACAGCATCACAGATACGCAGTATTTT,CASSLDSITDTQYF
TRBD2,TRBV7-8,many,TRBJ2-7,TGTGCCAGCAGCGGACGGACTAGCGGGGGTGTCTACGAGCAGTACTTC,CASSGRTSGGVYEQYF
-,TRBV19,many,TRBJ2-3,TGTGCCAGTAGTATAGCTCCAGATGATACGCAGTATTTT,CASSIAPDDTQYF
TRBD1,TRBV6-6,-,TRBJ1-2,TGTGCCAGCACTCCGGGACAGGGGTATGGCTACACCTTC,CASTPGQGYGYTF
-,TRBV20-1,-,TRBJ2-7,TGCAGTGCCGCTGACCCGCGGACTCAGTCCTACGAGCAGTACTTC,CSAADPRTQSYEQYF
-,TRBV7-2,many,TRBJ2-5,TGTGCCAGCAGCCCCCAAGCGGCGGGGCTGGAGACCCAGTACTTC,CASSPQAAGLETQYF
-,TRBV6-1,many,TRBJ1-2,TGTGCCAGCAGTGAAGGTCAGGGAACGTATGGCTACACCTTC,CASSEGQGTYGYTF
-,TRBV7-9,many,TRBJ1-5,TGTGCCAGCAGCTTAGCAGGGGATGGTCAGCCCCAGCATTTT,CASSLAGDGQPQHF
TRBD1,TRBV20-1,many,TRBJ1-4,TGCAGTGCTAGAAAAGACAGGGGATCCCGGGTATATGAAAAACTGTTTTTT,CSARKDRGSRVYEKLFF
-,TRBV18,-,TRBJ2-3,TGTGCCAGCTCACCCCTAGGATCAGGCGGCACAGATACGCAGTTTTTT,CASSPLGSGGTDTQFF
-,TRBV10-3,many,TRBJ2-5,TGTGCCATCAGTCCTTTCAGGACAGACCAAGAGACCCAGTACTTC,CAISPFRTDQETQYF
TRBD1,TRBV18,few,TRBJ1-2,TGTGCCAGCTCACCAACCGGGACAGGGAGGTACTATGGCTACACCTTC,CASSPTGTGRYYGYTF